The 20 T cell receptor beta chains below come from one sample, sequenced in a study of blood T cell repertoires in COVID-19. Only in-frame clones appear in the TCRdb table, and some are missing; sequencing was by immunoSEQ multiplex PCR. Here the sample spans 150,000 to 200,000 clones, approximately 80% being singletons. Material: PBMCs or T cells enriched from blood (not recorded which). These receptors all stem from a woman aged 45 to 65 who had recovered from COVID-19.

This clone was seen just once. The genes are TRBV2 and TRBJ1-2; TRBD1 might be the D (5 bases). With 7 bases removed from V and 7 bases from J, the gap between germline ends came to 13 bases. The CDR3 is made up of 12 amino acids. Germline CDR1 is SNHLY and CDR2 is FYNNEI. CDR3 coding DNA: TGTGCCAGCACCTTGGGGGGAATTGGCTACACCTTC. It yields the protein CASTLGGIGYTF.

As DNA, the CDR3 is TGTGCCAGCAGCGTAGCTCTTCACTCTCGAAGCACAGATACGCAGTATTTT. Residues: CASSVALHSRSTDTQYF. The chain recombines TRBV9 with TRBJ2-3; no clear D. V was shortened by 0 bases and J by 0 bases, with 14 bases between the two germline ends. Germline V lookup: CDR1 SGDLS, CDR2 YYNGEE. CDR3 length: 17 residues.

The chain combines TRBV5-1 with TRBJ2-1; 14 nucleotides agree with TRBD2. The CDR3 sequence is 16 residues long. Germline CDR1 reads SGHRS; CDR2 reads YFSETQ. The V gene end was trimmed by 6 bases and the J gene end by 8 bases; junction bases not matched to a gene: 10. Here the CDR3 reads CASKDGGTSGSYEQFF. CDR3 nucleotides: TGCGCCAGCAAGGACGGCGGGACTAGCGGGAGCTATGAGCAGTTCTTC. The full variable domain, rest sourced from reference TRBV5-1 and TRBJ2-1, is KAGVTQTPRYLIKTRGQQVTLSCSPISGHRSVSWYQQTPGQGLQFLFEYFSETQRNKGNFPGRFSGRQFSNSRSEMNVSTLELGDSALYLCASKDGGTSGSYEQFFGPGTRLTVL.

The chain couples TRBV4-3 to TRBJ1-4; the D gene is possibly TRBD1 (6 bases). The CDR3 is 15 amino acids. V gave up 0 bases and J gave up 7 bases, with 12 bases separating them. Germline CDR1 is LGHNA and CDR2 is YSLEER. The CDR3: CASSQDGGRSEKLFF. CDR3 coding DNA: TGCGCCAGCAGCCAAGATGGGGGCCGGTCTGAAAAACTGTTTTTT.

This chain joins TRBV3-1 (or the pseudogene TRBV3-2) and TRBJ1-2, with a possible D match to TRBD1 (5 bases). The length of the CDR3 is 15 residues. V lost 4 bases to trimming and J lost 4 bases, with 16 bases between them. Germline V gene lookup returns CDR1 LGHDT and CDR2 YNNKEL (reference sequence). This CDR3 is CASSPLGTPSYGYTF. The CDR3, as DNA: TGTGCCAGCAGCCCCCTTGGGACTCCTTCCTATGGCTACACCTTC.

This clone has a handful of counts. The chain uses TRBV7-9 and TRBJ1-1, with D maybe TRBD1 (5 bases). V shed 2 bases and J shed 7 bases, with 14 bases lying between them. The CDR3 loop spans 14 amino acids. The germline V gene has CDR1 SEHNR and CDR2 FQNEAQ (reference sequence). Written as DNA, the CDR3 is TGTGCCAGCAGCTTAAAAGGGGTTTCTAATGAAGCTTTCTTT. This sequence encodes CASSLKGVSNEAFF.

The J gene is TRBJ2-7, the V gene TRBV10-3; 7 nucleotides match TRBD1. Germline values: CDR1 ENHRY, CDR2 SYGVKD. The junction had 9 bases not matched to a gene; V was cut back by 0 bases and J by 4 bases. CDR3 length equals 16 residues. The CDR3 here is CAISESMAGGRYEQYF. The CDR3 nucleotides are TGTGCCATCAGTGAGTCGATGGCAGGGGGTAGGTACGAGCAGTACTTC.

The chain carries TRBV5-1 and TRBJ2-7, with TRBD2 matching over 9 bases. The germline gives CDR1 SGHRS, CDR2 YFSETQ. This CDR3 comprises 13 residues. Losses at the gene ends were 2 bases for V and 6 bases for J; bases not matched to a gene: 3. DNA for the CDR3: TGCGCCAGCAGCTTTCCTAGCGGGACCGAGCAGTACTTC. It yields the protein CASSFPSGTEQYF.

This chain's CDR3 is CASSLTGTRSQYF. CDR3 coding DNA: TGTGCCAGCAGCCTGACAGGGACTAGGTCCCAGTACTTC. This chain joins TRBV3-1 (or the pseudogene TRBV3-2) and TRBJ2-5, with TRBD2 as a possible D gene (8 bases). This CDR3 has 13 residues. V was shortened by 4 bases and J by 9 bases, with 15 bases between the two germline ends. Germline V gene lookup returns CDR1 LGHDT and CDR2 YNNKEL (reference sequence).

This chain joins TRBV6-6 and TRBJ2-3, with D perhaps matching TRBD2 (6 bases). This CDR3 is built from 13 residues. V lost 10 bases to trimming and J lost 5 bases, with 16 bases between them. Per the germline V gene, CDR1 is MNHNY and CDR2 is SVGAGI (reference sequence). DNA of the CDR3: TGTGCCATCCGACTCACGGGGGAAGATACGCAGTATTTT. Translating gives CAIRLTGEDTQYF.

This clone was counted a few times. DNA of the CDR3: TGTGCCAGTAGAGAACTAAACGTGTTCTCTCGACTCGGCTACACCTTC. This encodes CASRELNVFSRLGYTF. V is TRBV19 and J is TRBJ1-2; no firm D call. Looked up from germline, CDR1 is LNHDA and CDR2 is SQIVND (reference sequence). This CDR3 contains 16 residues. V lost 6 bases and J 8 bases, leaving 25 bases between the germline ends.

The J gene is TRBJ2-7, the V gene TRBV16; 11 nucleotides align to TRBD2. Looked up from germline, CDR1 is KGHSY and CDR2 is FQNENV. After removal of 4 bases from V and 2 bases from J, the junction contained 10 bases not matched to a gene. CDR3 length: 17 residues. CDR3: CASSPLLGTSGTYEQYF. Here the CDR3 DNA reads TGTGCCAGCAGCCCCTTACTCGGGACTAGCGGAACCTACGAGCAGTACTTC.

The CDR3: CASGRDYNSPLHF. The CDR3, as DNA: TGTGCCAGCGGACGGGACTATAATTCACCCCTCCACTTT. V gene TRBV11-1 combines with J gene TRBJ1-6; D is ambiguous. Trimming stripped 8 bases from V and 3 bases from J, with 8 bases between. The CDR3 consists of 13 residues. The germline CDR1 and CDR2 sequences are SGHAT and FQDESV (reference sequence).

J is TRBJ2-5 and V is TRBV6-5; 7 nucleotides agree with TRBD1. Germline V gives CDR1 MNHEY, CDR2 SVGAGI. V was pared by 7 bases and J by 3 bases, with 2 bases of the junction left unmatched. This CDR3 has 12 residues. The CDR3, as DNA: TGTGCCAGCACCGACAGGGAAGAGACCCAGTACTTC. Amino acid sequence: CASTDREETQYF.

V gene TRBV27 combines with J gene TRBJ2-1; 8 bases agree with TRBD2. The length of the CDR3 is 15 residues. Germline loops: CDR1 MNHEY, CDR2 SMNVEV (reference sequence). Trimming at V came to 7 bases and at J to 4 bases, leaving 9 bases not matched to a gene. CDR3 nucleotide sequence: TGTGCCAGCACTTTCGGGGGGGATGGGTACAATGAGCAGTTCTTC. Amino acids: CASTFGGDGYNEQFF.

The chain carries TRBV7-9 and TRBJ2-6; D not resolved. The CDR3 covers 15 residues. Looked up from germline, CDR1 is SEHNR and CDR2 is FQNEAQ (reference sequence). Trimming removed 5 bases at V and 0 bases at J, with 8 bases between. This CDR3 is CASSPVYSGANVLTF. CDR3 nucleotides: TGTGCCAGCAGCCCAGTTTACTCTGGGGCCAACGTCCTGACTTTC. The whole variable domain, remainder taken from reference TRBV7-9 and TRBJ2-6, is DTGVSQNPRHKITKRGQNVTFRCDPISEHNRLYWYRQTLGQGPEFLTYFQNEAQLEKSRLLSDRFSAERPKGSFSTLEIQRTEQGDSAMYLCASSPVYSGANVLTFGAGSRLTVL.

This clone has only one observation. This chain uses TRBV6-1 with TRBJ1-4; D unresolved. V was trimmed by 2 bases and J by 6 bases, leaving 16 bases between them. The CDR3 is 16 amino acids. Germline loops: CDR1 MNHNS, CDR2 SASEGT. The CDR3 nucleotides are TGTGCCAGCAGTGAAAGTATGAGAGAATTTCATGAAAAACTGTTTTTT. It codes for CASSESMREFHEKLFF.

This clone has more than one count but fewer than ten. The chain combines TRBV5-1 with TRBJ2-7; 7 positions agree with TRBD1. The V segment lost 3 bases and the J segment 2 bases; nucleotides outside the gene matches: 5. CDR3 length: 14 residues. Per germline, CDR1 SGHRS and CDR2 YFSETQ. The CDR3 here is CASSWTGDTYEQYF. CDR3 coding DNA: TGCGCCAGCAGCTGGACAGGTGATACCTACGAGCAGTACTTC. The whole variable domain, remainder taken from reference TRBV5-1 and TRBJ2-7, is KAGVTQTPRYLIKTRGQQVTLSCSPISGHRSVSWYQQTPGQGLQFLFEYFSETQRNKGNFPGRFSGRQFSNSRSEMNVSTLELGDSALYLCASSWTGDTYEQYFGPGTRLTVT.

In regard to this clone: The sample carries other DNA sequences with the same CDR3. The V call is TRBV18, the J call TRBJ2-5, with D hard to call. CDR1 and CDR2 (germline): KGHSH, LQKENI. V lost 0 bases and J lost 3, with 5 bases in between. The CDR3 has 13 residues. The CDR3 nucleotides read TGTGCCAGCTCACCACCGTCGGAAGAGACCCAGTACTTC. Its translation is CASSPPSEETQYF.

This clone was seen only a few times. The chain carries TRBV18 and TRBJ2-1; maybe TRBD2 (5 bases). The germline CDR1 and CDR2 sequences are KGHSH and LQKENI. V shed 6 bases and J shed 3 bases, with 9 bases lying between them. The CDR3 spans 13 residues. CDR3 sequence: CASSHTSYNEQFF. Here the CDR3 DNA reads TGTGCCAGCTCGCACACTAGCTACAATGAGCAGTTCTTC. The whole variable domain, filled in from reference TRBV18 and TRBJ2-1, reads NAGVMQNPRHLVRRRGQEARLRCSPMKGHSHVYWYRQLPEEGLKFMVYLQKENIIDESGMPKERFSAEFPKEGPSILRIQQVVRGDSAAYFCASSHTSYNEQFFGPGTRLTVL.